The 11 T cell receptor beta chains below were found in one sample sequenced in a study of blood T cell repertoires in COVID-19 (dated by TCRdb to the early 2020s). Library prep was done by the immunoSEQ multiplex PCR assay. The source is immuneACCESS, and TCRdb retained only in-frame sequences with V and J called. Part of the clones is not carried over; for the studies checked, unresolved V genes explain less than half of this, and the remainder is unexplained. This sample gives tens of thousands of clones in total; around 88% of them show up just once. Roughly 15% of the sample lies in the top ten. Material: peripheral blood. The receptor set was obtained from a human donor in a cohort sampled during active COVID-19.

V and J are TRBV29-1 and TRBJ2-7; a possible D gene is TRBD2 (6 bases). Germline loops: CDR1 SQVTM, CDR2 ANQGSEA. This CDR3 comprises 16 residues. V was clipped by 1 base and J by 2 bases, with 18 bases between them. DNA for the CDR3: TGCAGCGTTGAAGGCTTGCAAATGGAGGGAACCTACGAGCAGTACTTC. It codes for CSVEGLQMEGTYEQYF.

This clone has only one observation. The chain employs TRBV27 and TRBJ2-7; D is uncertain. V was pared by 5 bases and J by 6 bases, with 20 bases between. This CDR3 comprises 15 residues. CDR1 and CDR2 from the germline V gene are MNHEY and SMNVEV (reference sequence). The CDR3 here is CASSREDSHFSEQYF. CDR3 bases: TGTGCCAGCAGTCGCGAAGACTCCCATTTCAGCGAGCAGTACTTC.

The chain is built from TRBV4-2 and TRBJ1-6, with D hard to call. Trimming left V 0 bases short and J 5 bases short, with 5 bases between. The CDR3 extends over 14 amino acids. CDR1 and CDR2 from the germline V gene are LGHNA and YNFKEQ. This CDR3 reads CASSQDGNNSPLHF. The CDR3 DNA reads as TGTGCCAGCAGCCAAGATGGCAATAATTCACCCCTCCACTTT.

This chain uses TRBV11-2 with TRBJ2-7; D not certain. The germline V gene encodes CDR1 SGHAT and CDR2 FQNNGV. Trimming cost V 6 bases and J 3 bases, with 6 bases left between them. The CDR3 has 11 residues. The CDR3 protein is CASSQIYEQYF. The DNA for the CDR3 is TGTGCCAGCAGTCAAATCTACGAGCAGTACTTC.

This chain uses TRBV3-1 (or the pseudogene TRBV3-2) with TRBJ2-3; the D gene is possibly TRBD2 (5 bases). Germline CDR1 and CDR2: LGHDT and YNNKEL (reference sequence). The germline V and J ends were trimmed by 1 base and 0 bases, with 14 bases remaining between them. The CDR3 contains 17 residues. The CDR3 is CASSQAGRVISTDTQYF. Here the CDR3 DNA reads TGTGCCAGCAGCCAAGCCGGGCGGGTTATAAGCACAGATACGCAGTATTTT.

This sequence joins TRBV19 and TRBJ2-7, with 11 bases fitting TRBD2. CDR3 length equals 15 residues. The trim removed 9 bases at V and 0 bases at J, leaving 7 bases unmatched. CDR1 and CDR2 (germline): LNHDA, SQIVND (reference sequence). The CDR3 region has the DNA TGTGCCAGCAAAACTAGCGGGAGAAGCTCCTACGAGCAGTACTTC. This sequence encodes CASKTSGRSSYEQYF.

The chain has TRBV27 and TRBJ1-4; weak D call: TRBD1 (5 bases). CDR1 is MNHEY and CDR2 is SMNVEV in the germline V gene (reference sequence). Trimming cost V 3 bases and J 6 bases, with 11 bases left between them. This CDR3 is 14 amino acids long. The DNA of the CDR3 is TGTGCCAGCAGTTTGGTCGGAGGGGATGAAAAACTGTTTTTT. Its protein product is CASSLVGGDEKLFF.

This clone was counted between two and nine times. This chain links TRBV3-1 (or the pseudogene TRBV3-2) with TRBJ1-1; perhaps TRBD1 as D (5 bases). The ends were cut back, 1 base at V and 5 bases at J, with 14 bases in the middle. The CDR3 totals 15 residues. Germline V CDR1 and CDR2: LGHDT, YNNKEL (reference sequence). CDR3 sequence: CASSQALWGRTEAFF. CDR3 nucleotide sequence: TGTGCCAGCAGCCAAGCTCTTTGGGGCCGTACTGAAGCTTTCTTT.

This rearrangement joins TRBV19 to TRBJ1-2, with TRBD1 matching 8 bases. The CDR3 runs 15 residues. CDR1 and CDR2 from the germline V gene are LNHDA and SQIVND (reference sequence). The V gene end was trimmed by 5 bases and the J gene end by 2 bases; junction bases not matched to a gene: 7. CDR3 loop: CASSSRGRRNYGYTF. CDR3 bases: TGTGCCAGTAGTTCCAGGGGGCGTAGGAACTATGGCTACACCTTC.

The CDR3, as DNA: TGTGCCAGCTCACCAAGGCAGGGCAATCAGCCCCAGCATTTT. Translating it yields CASSPRQGNQPQHF. The chain carries TRBV18 and TRBJ1-5; D not certain. Germline V CDR1 and CDR2: KGHSH, LQKENI. The CDR3 has 14 residues. With 2 bases removed from V and 2 bases from J, the gap between germline ends came to 7 bases.

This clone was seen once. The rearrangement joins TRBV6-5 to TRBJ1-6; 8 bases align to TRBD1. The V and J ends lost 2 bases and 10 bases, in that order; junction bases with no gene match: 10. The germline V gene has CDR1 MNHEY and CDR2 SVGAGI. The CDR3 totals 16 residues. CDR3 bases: TGTGCCAGCAGTTACACAGGACAGGGAGGGGGATCACCCCTCCACTTT. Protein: CASSYTGQGGGSPLHF.